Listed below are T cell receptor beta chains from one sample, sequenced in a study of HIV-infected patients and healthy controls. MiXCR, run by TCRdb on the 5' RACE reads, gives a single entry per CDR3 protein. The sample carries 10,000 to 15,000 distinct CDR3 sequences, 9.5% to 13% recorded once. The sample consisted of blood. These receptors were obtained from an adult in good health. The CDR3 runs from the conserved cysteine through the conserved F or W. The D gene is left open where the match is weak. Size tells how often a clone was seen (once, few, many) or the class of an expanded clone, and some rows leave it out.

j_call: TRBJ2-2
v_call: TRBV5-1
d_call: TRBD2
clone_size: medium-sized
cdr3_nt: TGCGCCAGCAGCTTGGTAGCGGGAGATGGCACCGGGGAGCTGTTTTTT
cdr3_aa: CASSLVAGDGTGELFF

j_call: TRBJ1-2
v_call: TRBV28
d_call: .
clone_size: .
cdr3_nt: TGTGCCAGCAGTTCACGGGAAGGACGGATTCTATATGGCTACACCTTC
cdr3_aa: CASSSREGRILYGYTF

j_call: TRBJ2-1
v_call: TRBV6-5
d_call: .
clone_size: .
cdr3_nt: TGTGCCAGCACGAGTGCAGCGCCGCCGCGACAGTTCTTC
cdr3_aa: CASTSAAPPRQFF

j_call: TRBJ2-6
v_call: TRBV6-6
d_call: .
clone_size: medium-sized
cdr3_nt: TGTGCCAGCATCCTACCACTACCCCGGAAGGAAGGGGCCAACGTCCTGACTTTC
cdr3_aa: CASILPLPRKEGANVLTF

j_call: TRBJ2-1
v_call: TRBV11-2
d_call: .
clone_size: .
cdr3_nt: TGTGCCAGCAGCTTAATTCCGGGTGAGCAGTTCTTC
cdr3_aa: CASSLIPGEQFF

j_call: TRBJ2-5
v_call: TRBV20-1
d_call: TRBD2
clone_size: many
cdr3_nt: TGCAGTGCCCCAACTACTAGCGGCCAAGAGACCCAGTACTTC
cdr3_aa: CSAPTTSGQETQYF

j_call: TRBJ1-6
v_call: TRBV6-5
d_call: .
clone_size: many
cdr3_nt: TGTGCCAGCAGTTACACGACCAGCATTAGCTCCTATAATTCACCCCTCCACTTT
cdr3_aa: CASSYTTSISSYNSPLHF

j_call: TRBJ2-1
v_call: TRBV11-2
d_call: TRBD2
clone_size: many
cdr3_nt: TGTGCCAGCAGCCCGGGGGGACTAGCGGGAGCCGATGAGCAGTTCTTC
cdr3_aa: CASSPGGLAGADEQFF

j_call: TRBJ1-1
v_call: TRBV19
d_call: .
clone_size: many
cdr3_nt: TGTGCCAGCCGGACTCACCCAATCAGGGTTGGGGACACTGAAGCTTTCTTT
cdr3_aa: CASRTHPIRVGDTEAFF

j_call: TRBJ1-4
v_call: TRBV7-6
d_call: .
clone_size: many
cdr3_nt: TGTGCCAGCAGCTTCACAGGGAGGAGTAATGAAAAACTGTTTTTT
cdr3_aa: CASSFTGRSNEKLFF

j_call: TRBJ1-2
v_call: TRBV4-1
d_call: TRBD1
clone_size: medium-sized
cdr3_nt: TGCGCCAGCAGCCAAGTGTGGGGAGGGACAGCCTATGGCTACACCTTC
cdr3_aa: CASSQVWGGTAYGYTF

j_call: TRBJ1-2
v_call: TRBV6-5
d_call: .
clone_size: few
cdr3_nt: TGTGCCAGCACCAGCGGCGGGGGGGCCGGAGGCTACACCTTC
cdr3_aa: CASTSGGGAGGYTF

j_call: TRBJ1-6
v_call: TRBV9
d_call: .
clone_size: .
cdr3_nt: TGTGCCAGCTCGACAGAGCCCAATTCACCCCTCCACTTT
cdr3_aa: CASSTEPNSPLHF

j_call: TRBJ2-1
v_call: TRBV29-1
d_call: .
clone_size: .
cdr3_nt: TGCAGCGTTGACCGGGACCGGGGAGGTAATGAGCAGTTCTTC
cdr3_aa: CSVDRDRGGNEQFF

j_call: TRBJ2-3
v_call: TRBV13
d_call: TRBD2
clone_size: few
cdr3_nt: TGTGCCAGCAGCACCCTGACTAGCGGGATTTCCCAGGATACGCAGTATTTT
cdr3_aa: CASSTLTSGISQDTQYF

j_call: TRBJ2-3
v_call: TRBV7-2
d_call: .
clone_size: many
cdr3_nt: TGTGCCAGCAGCTTGAGGGCCGGGCAGTATTTT
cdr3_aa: CASSLRAGQYF

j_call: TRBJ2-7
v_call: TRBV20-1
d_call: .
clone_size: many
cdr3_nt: TGCAGTGCTAGAGGCCAACCGAGCTCCTACGAGCAGTACTTC
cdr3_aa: CSARGQPSSYEQYF

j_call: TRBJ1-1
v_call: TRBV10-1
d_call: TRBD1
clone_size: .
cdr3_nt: TGCGCCAGCAGTGCAAACAGGGGCTTGAACACTGAAGCTTTCTTT
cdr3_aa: CASSANRGLNTEAFF

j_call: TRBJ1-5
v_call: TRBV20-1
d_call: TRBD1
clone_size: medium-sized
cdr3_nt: TGCAGTGCTACCGACAGGGATAGCAATCAGCCCCAGCATTTT
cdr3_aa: CSATDRDSNQPQHF

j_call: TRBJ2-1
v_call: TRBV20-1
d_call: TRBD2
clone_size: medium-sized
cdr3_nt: TGCAGTGCCCCTAGCGGGAGTGGCAATGAGCAGTTCTTC
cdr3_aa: CSAPSGSGNEQFF

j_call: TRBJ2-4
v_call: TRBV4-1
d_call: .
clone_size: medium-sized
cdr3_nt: TGCGCCAGCAGCCAGCCCCTAGGGCGGACAGAAAACATTCAGTACTTC
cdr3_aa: CASSQPLGRTENIQYF

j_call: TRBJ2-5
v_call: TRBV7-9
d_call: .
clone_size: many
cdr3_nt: TGTGCCAGCACCGCCGGGGCGCAAGAGACCCAGTACTTC
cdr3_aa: CASTAGAQETQYF

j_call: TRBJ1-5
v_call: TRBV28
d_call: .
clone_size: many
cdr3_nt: TGTGCCAGCAGACCGGACAGCATACGAACCGGCAATCAGCCCCAGCATTTT
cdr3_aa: CASRPDSIRTGNQPQHF

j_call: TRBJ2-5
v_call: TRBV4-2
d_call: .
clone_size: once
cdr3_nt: TGTGCCAGCAGCCAAGATCCTTGGGGTTCAGGGCAAGAGACCCAGTACTTC
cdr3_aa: CASSQDPWGSGQETQYF

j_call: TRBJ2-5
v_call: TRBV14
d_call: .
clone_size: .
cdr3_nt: TGTGCCAGCAGCCAAGACTTCTGGGAGACCCAGTACTTC
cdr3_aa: CASSQDFWETQYF

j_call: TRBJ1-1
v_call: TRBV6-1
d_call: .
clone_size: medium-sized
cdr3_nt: TGTGCCAGCAGTGTTGGGTCCTACACTGAAGCTTTCTTT
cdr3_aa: CASSVGSYTEAFF

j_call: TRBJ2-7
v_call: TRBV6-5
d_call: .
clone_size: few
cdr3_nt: TGTGCCAGCAGTTACACGACCGGGGATGAGCAGTACTTC
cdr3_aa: CASSYTTGDEQYF

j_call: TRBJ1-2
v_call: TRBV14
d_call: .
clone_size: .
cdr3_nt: TGTGCCAGCAGCCAAAATAACTATGGCTACACCTTC
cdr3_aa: CASSQNNYGYTF

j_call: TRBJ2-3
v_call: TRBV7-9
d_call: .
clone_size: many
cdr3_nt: TGTGCCAGCAGCGCGGGACCCCTGAGGGCAGATACGCAGTATTTT
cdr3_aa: CASSAGPLRADTQYF

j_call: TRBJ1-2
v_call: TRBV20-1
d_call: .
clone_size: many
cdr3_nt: TGCAGTGCTTCCCCGCGGGGGTACACAGGGGGCTACACCTTC
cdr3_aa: CSASPRGYTGGYTF

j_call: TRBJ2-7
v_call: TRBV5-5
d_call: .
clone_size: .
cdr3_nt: TGTGCCAGCAGCCCCCGGGACATCGAGGGACCCGAGCAGTACTTC
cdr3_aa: CASSPRDIEGPEQYF

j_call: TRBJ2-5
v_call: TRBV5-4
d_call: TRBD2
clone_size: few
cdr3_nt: TGTGCCAGCAGCTTTTGGGGACTAGCGGGGCAAGAGACCCAGTACTTC
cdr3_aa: CASSFWGLAGQETQYF

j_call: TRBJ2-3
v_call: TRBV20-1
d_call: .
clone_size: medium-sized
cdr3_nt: TGCAGTGCAACCCTAGCGTTAAGCACAGATACGCAGTATTTT
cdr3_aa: CSATLALSTDTQYF

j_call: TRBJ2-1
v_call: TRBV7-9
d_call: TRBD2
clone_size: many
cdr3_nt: TGTGCCAGCAGCTTACCTACGGGACTAGCTCCCCATGAGCAGTTCTTC
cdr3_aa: CASSLPTGLAPHEQFF

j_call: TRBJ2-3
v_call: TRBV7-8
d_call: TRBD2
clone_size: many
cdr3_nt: TGTGCCACCTCAAAAGGGCTAGCGGGAGCTGGAACAGATACGCAGTATTTT
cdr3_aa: CATSKGLAGAGTDTQYF

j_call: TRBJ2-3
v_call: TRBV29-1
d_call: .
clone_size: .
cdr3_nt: TGCAGCGTTGAAGGTAGAGGTAGACTCCCGAACGCCTATACGCAGTATTTT
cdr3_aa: CSVEGRGRLPNAYTQYF

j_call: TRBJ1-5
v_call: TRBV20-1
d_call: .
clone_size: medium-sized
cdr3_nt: TGCAGTGCTACCCTAGGCGGAGGGTCAATGAGGGGAAATCAGCCCCAGCATTTT
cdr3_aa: CSATLGGGSMRGNQPQHF

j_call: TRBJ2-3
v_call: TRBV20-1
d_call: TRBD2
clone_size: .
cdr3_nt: TGCAGTGCCAAGCGGGGTACAGATACGCAGTATTTT
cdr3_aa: CSAKRGTDTQYF

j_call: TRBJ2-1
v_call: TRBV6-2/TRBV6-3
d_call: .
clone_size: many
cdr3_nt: TGTGCCAGCAGTTCGGACAGTTACAATGAGCAGTTCTTC
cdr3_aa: CASSSDSYNEQFF

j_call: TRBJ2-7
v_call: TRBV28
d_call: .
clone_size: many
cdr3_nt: TGTGCCAGCAGTTTTGGGAGTGGGCCCTACGAGCAGTACTTC
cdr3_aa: CASSFGSGPYEQYF